This T cell receptor (beta chain) emerged from a study of T cell responses to AZD1222 COVID-19 vaccine. Study-level points and caveats: The donor group comprised mostly white British people and more females; the analysis possibly underestimated clonal diversity. Spike-specific TCR breadth and depth both grew after two AZD1222 doses.

Assay: immunoSEQ multiplex PCR; the TCRdb copy retains only in-frame clones and omits some. The table shows 120,000 or so clones, with 65% to 90% occurring only once. Turning to this clone: Its antigen is not identified.

Trimming left V 4 bases short and J 4 bases short, with 16 bases between. The V gene's germline CDR1 is KGHSH and CDR2 LQKENI. The length of the CDR3 is 15 residues. Sequencing was performed on peripheral blood, taken 28 days after the second AZD1222 dose. This chain joins TRBV18 and TRBJ2-5, with D unclear. The receptor was isolated from an adult who received the AZD1222 COVID-19 vaccine. The CDR3 loop reads CASSLIPVAAETQYF. CDR3 DNA: TGTGCCAGCTCACTAATTCCGGTCGCGGCAGAGACCCAGTACTTC.